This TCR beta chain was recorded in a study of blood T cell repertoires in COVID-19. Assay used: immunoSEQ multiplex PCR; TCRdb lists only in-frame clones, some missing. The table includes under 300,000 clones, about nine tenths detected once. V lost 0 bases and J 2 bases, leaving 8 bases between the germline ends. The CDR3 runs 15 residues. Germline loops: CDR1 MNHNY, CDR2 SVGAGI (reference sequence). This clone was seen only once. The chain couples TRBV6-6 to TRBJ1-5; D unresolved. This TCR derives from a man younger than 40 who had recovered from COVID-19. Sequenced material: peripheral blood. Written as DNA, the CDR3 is TGTGCCAGCAGTTACTCGCCACATGGCAATCAGCCCCAGCATTTT. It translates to CASSYSPHGNQPQHF.